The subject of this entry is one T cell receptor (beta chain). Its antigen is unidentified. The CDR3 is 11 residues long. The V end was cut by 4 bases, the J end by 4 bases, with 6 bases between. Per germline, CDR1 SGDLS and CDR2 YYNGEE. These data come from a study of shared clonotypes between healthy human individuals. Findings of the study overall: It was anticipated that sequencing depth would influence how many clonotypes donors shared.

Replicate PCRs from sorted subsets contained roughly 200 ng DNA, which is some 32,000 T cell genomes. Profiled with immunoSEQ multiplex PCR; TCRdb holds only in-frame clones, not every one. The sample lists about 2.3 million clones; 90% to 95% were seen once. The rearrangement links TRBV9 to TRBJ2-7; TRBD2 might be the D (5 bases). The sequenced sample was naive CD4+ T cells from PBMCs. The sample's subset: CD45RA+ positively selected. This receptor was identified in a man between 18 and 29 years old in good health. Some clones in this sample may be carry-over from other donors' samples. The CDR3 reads CASSREYEQYF. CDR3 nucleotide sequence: TGTGCCAGCAGCAGGGAGTACGAGCAGTACTTC. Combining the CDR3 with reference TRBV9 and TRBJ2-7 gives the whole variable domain DSGVTQTPKHLITATGQRVTLRCSPRSGDLSVYWYQQSLDQGLQFLIQYYNGEERAKGNILERFSAQQFPDLHSELNLSSLELGDSALYFCASSREYEQYFGPGTRLTVT.